The rows below give T cell receptor beta chains drawn from one sample of a study of T cells in Graves' hyperthyroidism and ophthalmopathy. MiXCR, applied by TCRdb to the multiplex PCR reads, yields one record per CDR3 protein. Among 300,000 to 450,000 distinct CDR3 sequences listed, approximately 13% were seen once. The sample comprised blood. The receptors shown here come from a man aged 25-45 years with Graves' hyperthyroidism that later progressed to Graves' ophthalmopathy. The CDR3 runs from the conserved cysteine through the conserved F or W. Clone size is stated in some rows and not others, as once, few, many or a class when expanded.

j_gene: TRBJ1-1
abundance: many
v_gene: TRBV27
CDR3aa: CASSLGQYTEAFF

j_gene: TRBJ2-2
abundance: many
v_gene: TRBV28
CDR3aa: CASSPPTLARELFF

j_gene: TRBJ1-5
abundance: few
v_gene: TRBV2
CDR3aa: CASGREGGLNQPQHF

j_gene: TRBJ2-7
abundance: NA
v_gene: TRBV9
CDR3aa: CASSARDSDEQYF

j_gene: TRBJ2-7
abundance: NA
v_gene: TRBV3-1
CDR3aa: CASSQDWNTYEQYF

j_gene: TRBJ2-3
abundance: once
v_gene: TRBV3-1
CDR3aa: CASSPRGGSAQYF

j_gene: TRBJ2-1
abundance: many
v_gene: TRBV18
CDR3aa: CASSPPSIAYNEQFF

j_gene: TRBJ2-7
abundance: many
v_gene: TRBV2
CDR3aa: CASSEGAASSYEQYF

j_gene: TRBJ2-7
abundance: many
v_gene: TRBV7-9
CDR3aa: CASSLVSSYEQYF

j_gene: TRBJ2-4
abundance: many
v_gene: TRBV2
CDR3aa: CASSGRWSIQYF

j_gene: TRBJ2-1
abundance: few
v_gene: TRBV20-1
CDR3aa: CSARADGYNEQFF

j_gene: TRBJ2-3
abundance: NA
v_gene: TRBV6-4
CDR3aa: CASSERGGTDTQYF

j_gene: TRBJ1-1
abundance: many
v_gene: TRBV12-3/TRBV12-4
CDR3aa: CASGEAWANTEAFF

j_gene: TRBJ2-7
abundance: many
v_gene: TRBV6-1
CDR3aa: CASSERDFTYEQYF

j_gene: TRBJ1-2
abundance: NA
v_gene: TRBV20-1
CDR3aa: CSFPGTGYGYTF

j_gene: TRBJ1-4
abundance: few
v_gene: TRBV6-2/TRBV6-3
CDR3aa: CASRTLTNEKLFF

j_gene: TRBJ2-7
abundance: many
v_gene: TRBV20-1
CDR3aa: CSARDPRHYEQYF

j_gene: TRBJ2-1
abundance: NA
v_gene: TRBV6-2/TRBV6-3
CDR3aa: CASSARAGVTYNEQFF

j_gene: TRBJ1-1
abundance: many
v_gene: TRBV30
CDR3aa: CAWDLSNTEAFF

j_gene: TRBJ2-2
abundance: few
v_gene: TRBV6-1
CDR3aa: CASSLTGTGGGMGTGELFF

j_gene: TRBJ1-1
abundance: few
v_gene: TRBV12-3/TRBV12-4
CDR3aa: CAGGEAWANTEAFF

j_gene: TRBJ1-1
abundance: many
v_gene: TRBV27
CDR3aa: CASSPGTGGKEGTEAFF

j_gene: TRBJ2-1
abundance: many
v_gene: TRBV6-2/TRBV6-3
CDR3aa: CASSQDSYNEQFF

j_gene: TRBJ1-1
abundance: many
v_gene: TRBV12-3/TRBV12-4
CDR3aa: CASSRTGFSPFF

j_gene: TRBJ1-1
abundance: many
v_gene: TRBV24-1
CDR3aa: CATSDYGVEAFF

j_gene: TRBJ1-1
abundance: many
v_gene: TRBV2
CDR3aa: CAVPGQGGSEAFF

j_gene: TRBJ2-5
abundance: NA
v_gene: TRBV18
CDR3aa: CASSTGLAGAGWTQYF

j_gene: TRBJ2-7
abundance: many
v_gene: TRBV12-3/TRBV12-4
CDR3aa: CASSLAGPPRRHIYEQYF

j_gene: TRBJ2-7
abundance: NA
v_gene: TRBV20-1
CDR3aa: CSASLSTNYEQYF

j_gene: TRBJ1-5
abundance: many
v_gene: TRBV12-3/TRBV12-4
CDR3aa: CASSLGGGSGQPQHF

j_gene: TRBJ1-2
abundance: many
v_gene: TRBV29-1
CDR3aa: CSAPRGNGYTF

j_gene: TRBJ1-2
abundance: many
v_gene: TRBV7-9
CDR3aa: CASSLPAGKNRYGYTF

j_gene: TRBJ1-6
abundance: few
v_gene: TRBV7-9
CDR3aa: CASSLEGAGYNSPLHF

j_gene: TRBJ2-7
abundance: many
v_gene: TRBV29-1
CDR3aa: CSVDQGGEQYF

j_gene: TRBJ1-2
abundance: NA
v_gene: TRBV28
CDR3aa: CASGPPVTYGYTF

j_gene: TRBJ2-7
abundance: few
v_gene: TRBV5-1
CDR3aa: CASTQGGGSDYEQYF

j_gene: TRBJ1-6
abundance: many
v_gene: TRBV6-4
CDR3aa: CASSEPGQISPNSPLHF

j_gene: TRBJ2-1
abundance: NA
v_gene: TRBV5-8
CDR3aa: CASNLRQGDRQFF

j_gene: TRBJ2-7
abundance: NA
v_gene: TRBV3-1
CDR3aa: CASSPLDSYEQYF

j_gene: TRBJ2-7
abundance: many
v_gene: TRBV6-1
CDR3aa: CASSPPGTGFGYEQYF

j_gene: TRBJ2-1
abundance: NA
v_gene: TRBV11-2
CDR3aa: CASSLERGGGNEQFF

j_gene: TRBJ2-6
abundance: few
v_gene: TRBV29-1
CDR3aa: CSSLGGAGANVLTF

j_gene: TRBJ1-5
abundance: NA
v_gene: TRBV4-1
CDR3aa: CASSHPDRGESNQPQHF

j_gene: TRBJ2-2
abundance: NA
v_gene: TRBV29-1
CDR3aa: CSVDERGAGTGELFF

j_gene: TRBJ1-2
abundance: many
v_gene: TRBV28
CDR3aa: CASSPALGGFDGYTF

j_gene: TRBJ2-7
abundance: NA
v_gene: TRBV6-2/TRBV6-3
CDR3aa: CASSYSASGYTYEQYF

j_gene: TRBJ1-6
abundance: many
v_gene: TRBV15
CDR3aa: CATSRVGSSYNSPLHF

j_gene: TRBJ2-5
abundance: few
v_gene: TRBV2
CDR3aa: CASSAGLAGGGQETQYF

j_gene: TRBJ2-1
abundance: NA
v_gene: TRBV24-1
CDR3aa: CATSDPAGLGSNEQFF

j_gene: TRBJ2-7
abundance: many
v_gene: TRBV6-1
CDR3aa: CASIDRAEPYEQYF

j_gene: TRBJ1-2
abundance: NA
v_gene: TRBV29-1
CDR3aa: CSVEDRQGAEGYTF

j_gene: TRBJ2-1
abundance: NA
v_gene: TRBV6-1
CDR3aa: CATLQGNNEQFF

j_gene: TRBJ2-7
abundance: many
v_gene: TRBV12-3/TRBV12-4
CDR3aa: CASSLGDTAYEQYF

j_gene: TRBJ1-5
abundance: many
v_gene: TRBV12-3/TRBV12-4
CDR3aa: CASSIGHLGNQPQHF

j_gene: TRBJ2-5
abundance: NA
v_gene: TRBV19
CDR3aa: CASRGTGEGTQYF

j_gene: TRBJ2-4
abundance: few
v_gene: TRBV6-1
CDR3aa: CASNLQGDWDIQYF

j_gene: TRBJ2-7
abundance: many
v_gene: TRBV20-1
CDR3aa: CSARDQRTGDYEQYF

j_gene: TRBJ2-7
abundance: many
v_gene: TRBV30
CDR3aa: CAWNTGSEQYF

j_gene: TRBJ1-4
abundance: many
v_gene: TRBV2
CDR3aa: CASSASGQGIEGEKLFF

j_gene: TRBJ2-2
abundance: many
v_gene: TRBV6-2/TRBV6-3
CDR3aa: CASKLANTGELFF